The entry below describes one TCR beta chain. Its cognate antigen is unknown. The data stem from a study of cytomegalovirus exposure and HLA in healthy donors. Notes on the study in general: Roughly uniform depth of sequencing across donors was assumed in presence/absence analyses. The study designated fewer than 200 TCR beta chains cytomegalovirus-associated. In a later analysis, CMV-associated beta chains were mostly HLA-associated, it appeared. Cytomegalovirus status was reportedly diagnosed by the classifier with high specificity and sensitivity.

Primers: 60 Vbeta forward and 13 Jbeta reverse. TCRdb keeps only in-frame clones here, not all; method: immunoSEQ multiplex PCR. Of about 160,000 clones in the sample, approximately 72% are singletons; the top ten hold 6% to 7.5%. This clonotype was sampled from a man aged 35 to 55 in good health and CMV-seropositive. Sequencing used PBMCs.

The CDR3 coding sequence is TGCGCCAGCAGCCAAGACGAGTATCAGCCCCAGCATTTT. Translated, it gives CASSQDEYQPQHF. The chain links TRBV4-3 to TRBJ1-5; unclear D gene. In germline, CDR1 is LGHNA, CDR2 YSLEER. The CDR3 consists of 13 residues. V was clipped by 0 bases and J by 5 bases, with 5 bases between them.